Following are 16 T cell receptor beta chains from one sample sequenced in a study of molecular identifiers for immune sequencing clone quantification. TCRdb itself ran the PCR reads through MiXCR, one entry per CDR3 protein. The profile covers around 300,000 distinct CDR3 sequences, with over 20% appearing a single time and around 0.7% taken by the ten largest. The source material was naive CD8+ T cells from blood, with Jurkat cell RNA spiked in. Subset specified: FACS-sorted CD8+CD4-CCR7+CD45RA+ naive T cells. Receptors originate from a human donor in good health. Some libraries in this study had Jurkat cell RNA spiked in.

Of note for this clonotype: The junction differs from germline at one of its ends, possibly a read error. This chain uses TRBV7-6 with TRBJ2-2, with TRBD2 matching over 12 bases. The CDR3 has 18 amino acids. Germline CDR1 and CDR2: SGHVS and FNYEAQ. CDR3 sequence (DNA): TGTGCCAACAGCTTAGCCCTCCGACTAGCGGGAGACACCGGGGAGCTGTTTTTT. It translates to CANSLALRLAGDTGELFF.

Only a few counts were recorded for this clonotype. The chain carries TRBV9 and TRBJ2-7; no reliable D call. The CDR3 has 15 amino acids. Deletions cut 4 bases from V and 2 bases from J, with 16 bases between. CDR1 is SGDLS and CDR2 is YYNGEE in the germline V gene. CDR3 sequence: CASSPRPSTPYEQYF. The CDR3 bases are TGTGCCAGCAGCCCCCGCCCGTCAACCCCCTACGAGCAGTACTTC. The full variable domain, its missing parts supplied by reference TRBV9 and TRBJ2-7, is DSGVTQTPKHLITATGQRVTLRCSPRSGDLSVYWYQQSLDQGLQFLIQYYNGEERAKGNILERFSAQQFPDLHSELNLSSLELGDSALYFCASSPRPSTPYEQYFGPGTRLTVT.

The CDR3 DNA reads TGTGCCAGTAGTATAAACCACGCACAGGGGACGAACGGGGAGCTGTTTTTT. Encoded protein: CASSINHAQGTNGELFF. The gene calls are TRBV19 and TRBJ2-2, with TRBD1 identical over 7 bases. Trimming cost V 2 bases and J 7 bases; bases outside gene matches: 13. Germline V gene data show CDR1 as LNHDA and CDR2 as SQIVND (reference sequence). The CDR3 runs 17 residues.

The chain carries TRBV20-1 and TRBJ2-7; D is perhaps TRBD1 (5 bases). V gave up 6 bases and J gave up 0 bases, with 12 bases separating them. The CDR3 is made up of 13 amino acids. CDR1 and CDR2 (germline): DFQATT, SNEGSKA (reference sequence). CDR3 sequence reads: CSATQANSYEQYF. CDR3 nucleotide sequence: TGCAGTGCAACACAGGCCAACTCCTACGAGCAGTACTTC.

This clonotype was seen only a few times. The chain links TRBV19 to TRBJ2-7, with no clear D. CDR3 length: 13 amino acids. V was cut by 5 bases and J by 3 bases, with 11 bases left in between. Germline V gene data show CDR1 as LNHDA and CDR2 as SQIVND (reference sequence). Here the CDR3 reads CASSGRPGYEQYF. The CDR3 nucleotides are TGTGCCAGTAGTGGCAGGCCGGGCTACGAGCAGTACTTC.

This clonotype occurred a few times. The DNA of the CDR3 is TGTGCCAGCAGCTTGGGCGGTTCGGGCCAAGAGACCCAGTACTTC. It specifies CASSLGGSGQETQYF. The J gene is TRBJ2-5, the V gene TRBV7-3; unclear D gene. Trimming left V 3 bases short and J 1 base short, with 12 bases between. The CDR3 totals 15 residues. Germline V CDR1 and CDR2: SGHTA, FQGTGA.

In DNA form, the CDR3 reads TGCGCCAGCAGCCAAGATTCGAGCGGGGCGAGCTCCTACAATGAGCAGTTCTTC. Translated: CASSQDSSGASSYNEQFF. J is TRBJ2-1 and V is TRBV4-3; 7 bases fit TRBD2. J was trimmed by 0 bases and V by 0 bases; bases with no gene match: 8. The length of the CDR3 is 18 residues. Germline V lookup: CDR1 LGHNA, CDR2 YSLEER.

This clonotype showed up just a few times. The rearrangement links TRBV7-9 to TRBJ2-3; D is ambiguous. Germline CDR1 is SEHNR and CDR2 is FQNEAQ (reference sequence). Trimming stripped 4 bases from V and 4 bases from J, with 6 bases between. There are 12 residues in the CDR3. The CDR3 here is CASSSQSDTQYF. The CDR3, as DNA: TGTGCCAGCAGCTCCCAGTCAGATACGCAGTATTTT.

The V and J genes are TRBV30 and TRBJ2-3; tentatively, D is TRBD1 (5 bases). The J call may be in error: the DNA end matches TRBJ1-5 better. Germline V gene data show CDR1 as GTSNPN and CDR2 as SVGIG (reference sequence). The CDR3 covers 14 residues. Here the CDR3 DNA reads TGTGCCTGGAGTGTGGGCGGGGGAACAGATACGCAGCATTTT. This gives the protein CAWSVGGGTDTQHF.

Concerning this clonotype: One end of the junction does not line up with germline, which may come from a read error. The V call is TRBV4-3, the J call TRBJ1-1; D is possibly TRBD1 (5 bases). The CDR3 runs to 16 residues. Germline V CDR1 and CDR2: LGHNA, YSLEER. The CDR3 DNA is TGCGCCCGCAGCCAAGTTGCGGGACCGCTGAACACTGAAGCTTTCTTT. Translating it yields CARSQVAGPLNTEAFF.

CDR3: CASSQVGSSKLETQYF. CDR3 DNA: TGCGCCAGCAGCCAAGTGGGGTCCAGTAAATTGGAGACCCAGTACTTC. The rearrangement links TRBV4-1 to TRBJ2-5; D is unclear. The CDR3 contains 16 residues. Germline V lookup: CDR1 MGHRA, CDR2 YSYEKL. V was pared by 1 base and J by 5 bases, with 17 bases between.

As regards this clonotype: This may stem from a read error, because a much larger clone lies one nucleotide away. The chain recombines TRBV4-1 with TRBJ1-1; TRBD1 aligns across 7 bases. This CDR3 spans 16 amino acids. Germline CDR1 is MGHRA and CDR2 is YSYEKL. Here the CDR3 reads CASSRGQSSMNNEAFF. Written as DNA, the CDR3 is TGCGCCAGCAGCCGGGGACAGAGTAGTATGAACAATGAAGCTTTCTTT.

The chain is built from TRBV11-2 and TRBJ2-3, with D perhaps matching TRBD2 (6 bases). CDR3 size: 18 residues. Per germline, CDR1 SGHAT and CDR2 FQNNGV. V dropped 3 bases and J dropped 2 bases, with 21 bases sitting between them. The CDR3 bases are TGTGCCAGCAGCTTGGAGGCGGGTGCCGGAGGGACCACAGATACGCAGTATTTT. Its translation: CASSLEAGAGGTTDTQYF. The variable domain in full, with the rest retrieved from reference TRBV11-2 and TRBJ2-3, is EAGVAQSPRYKIIEKRQSVAFWCNPISGHATLYWYQQILGQGPKLLIQFQNNGVVDDSQLPKDRFSAERLKGVDSTLKIQPAKLEDSAVYLCASSLEAGAGGTTDTQYFGPGTRLTVL.

As concerns this clonotype: A much bigger clone sits one base away, suggesting this may be a read error. The chain carries TRBV12-3 or TRBV12-4 and TRBJ1-6, with a tentative D call TRBD1 (5 bases). CDR3 size: 15 residues. CDR3 residues: CGSRAGSSYNSPLHF. The DNA of the CDR3 is TGTGGCAGCAGGGCAGGGAGCTCCTATAATTCACCCCTCCACTTT.

The rearrangement uses TRBV7-9 and TRBJ1-4; D not resolved. CDR3 length equals 13 residues. Germline assignment: CDR1 SEHNR and CDR2 FQNEAQ (reference sequence). Trimming shortened V by 5 bases and J by 6 bases, and 10 bases separated the two germline ends. In DNA form, the CDR3 reads TGTGCCAGCAGCCTAACCATGGATGAAAAACTGTTTTTT. Protein: CASSLTMDEKLFF.

This chain joins TRBV28 and TRBJ1-6; D gene unclear. The CDR3 runs 16 residues. Germline loops: CDR1 MDHEN, CDR2 SYDVKM. The V and J ends lost 6 bases and 8 bases respectively, with 20 bases between them. CDR3 bases: TGTGCCAGCAGACCGGGTCGCACTCGCCACGATTCACCCCTCCACTTT. This translates into CASRPGRTRHDSPLHF.